This T cell receptor (beta chain) was documented in a study of T cell responses to AZD1222 COVID-19 vaccine. The table came from immunoSEQ multiplex PCR; TCRdb's copy has only in-frame clones and leaves some out. Of about 120,000 clones listed, 80% to 90% are singletons. Specimen: peripheral blood, collected on day 0 of AZD1222 vaccination. The sequence derives from an adult in good health.

As DNA, the CDR3 is TGCGCCAGCTCCGGGGTAGGTCGGAGCTCCTACAATGAGCAGTTCTTC. This gives the protein CASSGVGRSSYNEQFF. The genes are TRBV5-1 and TRBJ2-1; D possibly corresponds to TRBD2 (5 bases). Per the germline V gene, CDR1 is SGHRS and CDR2 is YFSETQ. The CDR3 extends over 16 amino acids. V was clipped by 7 bases and J by 0 bases, with 17 bases between them.